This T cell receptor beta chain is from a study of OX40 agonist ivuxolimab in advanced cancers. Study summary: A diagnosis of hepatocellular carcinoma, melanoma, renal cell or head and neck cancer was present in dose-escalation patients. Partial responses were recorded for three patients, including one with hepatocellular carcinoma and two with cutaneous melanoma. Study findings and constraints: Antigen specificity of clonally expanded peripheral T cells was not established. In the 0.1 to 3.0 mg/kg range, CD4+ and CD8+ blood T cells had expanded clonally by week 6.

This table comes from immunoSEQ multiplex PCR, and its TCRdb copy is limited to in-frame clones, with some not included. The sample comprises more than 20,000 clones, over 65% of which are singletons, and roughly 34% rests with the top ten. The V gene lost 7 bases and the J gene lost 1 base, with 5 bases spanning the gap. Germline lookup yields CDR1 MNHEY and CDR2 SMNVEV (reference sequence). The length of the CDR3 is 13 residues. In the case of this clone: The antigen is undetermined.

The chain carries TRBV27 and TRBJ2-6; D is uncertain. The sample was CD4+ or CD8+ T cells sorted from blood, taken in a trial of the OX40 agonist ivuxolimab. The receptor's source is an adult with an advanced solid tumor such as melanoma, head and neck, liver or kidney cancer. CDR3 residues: CASTESGANVLTF. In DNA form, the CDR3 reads TGTGCCAGCACCGAATCTGGGGCCAACGTCCTGACTTTC.